Listed below are T cell receptor beta chains from one sample, sequenced in a study of cytomegalovirus exposure and HLA in healthy donors. Clones were sequenced by immunoSEQ multiplex PCR, and TCRdb holds only the in-frame ones, with some missing. The sample carries 90,000 to 140,000 clones, approximately 80% recorded once. Sample: PBMCs. Receptors originate from a man in his thirties or forties in good health and CMV-seronegative. The CDR3 runs from the conserved cysteine through the conserved F or W. The D gene is left open where the match is weak. A clone size is listed for some rows: how often the clone was seen (once, few, many), or a class if it is expanded.

J gene | V gene | D gene | clone size | CDR3 length | CDR3 DNA | CDR3 protein
TRBJ2-7 | TRBV19 | . | . | 15 | TGTGCCAGTAGTCCGGAACAGGGTGGGTTCTACGAGCAGTACTTC | CASSPEQGGFYEQYF
TRBJ2-2 | TRBV30 | . | . | 13 | TGTGCCTGGAGTGCCTCGAACACCGGGGAGCTGTTTTTT | CAWSASNTGELFF
TRBJ2-7 | TRBV28 | TRBD2 | few | 17 | TGTGCCAGCAGTCCCCCGGGACTAGTATTGAGGACCTACGAGCAGTACTTC | CASSPPGLVLRTYEQYF
TRBJ1-2 | TRBV5-1 | . | . | 13 | TGCGCCAGCAGCTTGGATCCAGGGCGAGGCTACACCTTC | CASSLDPGRGYTF
TRBJ2-7 | TRBV10-2 | . | . | 14 | TGCGCCAGCAGTGAGGGCGGAGACTACTACGAGCAGTACTTC | CASSEGGDYYEQYF
TRBJ2-3 | TRBV6-4 | . | . | 12 | TGTGCCAGCAGTGAGTCTCAGGGTCTCCTGTATTTT | CASSESQGLLYF
TRBJ1-2 | TRBV10-3 | . | once | 13 | TGTGCCATCAGTGAAGGACAGTTCTATGGCTACACCTTC | CAISEGQFYGYTF
TRBJ1-2 | TRBV28 | TRBD1 | . | 13 | TGTGCCAGCAGGGAGGGACAGAGTTATGGCTACACCTTC | CASREGQSYGYTF
TRBJ2-7 | TRBV13 | . | . | 14 | TGTGCCAGCAGCTTACCGGACAGCTCGTACGAGCAGTACTTC | CASSLPDSSYEQYF
TRBJ2-7 | TRBV11-2 | TRBD2 | . | 13 | TGTGCCAGCAGCCCGGGACTAGCGGGCGAGCAGTACTTC | CASSPGLAGEQYF
TRBJ2-2 | TRBV9 | . | . | 17 | TGTGCCAGCAGCACACGCCGGTTGGGAGCGAACACCGGGGAGCTGTTTTTT | CASSTRRLGANTGELFF
TRBJ2-6 | TRBV11-2 | TRBD1 | . | 17 | TGTGCCAGCAGCGGGGACAGCTACGACTCTGGGGCCAACGTCCTGACTTTC | CASSGDSYDSGANVLTF
TRBJ1-6 | TRBV19 | TRBD1 | . | 18 | TGTGCCAGTAGTATCCCCGGTGGGCAGGGGGGATATAATTCACCCCTCCACTTT | CASSIPGGQGGYNSPLHF
TRBJ2-7 | TRBV2 | TRBD1 | . | 12 | TGTGCCAGCCAACAGGGGATCTACGAGCAGTACTTC | CASQQGIYEQYF
TRBJ1-2 | TRBV5-6 | . | . | 14 | TGTGCCAGCAGCCCATCGACAGATAACTATGGCTACACCTTC | CASSPSTDNYGYTF
TRBJ2-7 | TRBV7-9 | TRBD1 | . | 15 | TGTGCCAGCAGCTTAATGGGACAGCAACGCTACGAGCAGTACTTC | CASSLMGQQRYEQYF
TRBJ1-3 | TRBV19 | . | few | 15 | TGTGCCAGTACCCAAAACGGACAGTATGGAAACACCATATATTTT | CASTQNGQYGNTIYF
TRBJ2-1 | TRBV5-6 | TRBD2 | . | 16 | TGTGCCAGCAGCGTCCCTAGCGGGGGGGGCTACAATGAGCAGTTCTTC | CASSVPSGGGYNEQFF